The clone carrying this T cell receptor beta chain was observed a handful of times. The antigen is undetermined. Germline V gene data show CDR1 as SQVTM and CDR2 as ANQGSEA. The CDR3 is 16 residues long. The ends lost 6 bases at V and 4 bases at J; junction bases unmatched: 11. These data originate in a study of shared clonotypes between healthy human individuals. General study points: Generation of non-shared clonotypes was less probable than generation of clonotypes shared by all four donors. Shared clonotypes: roughly 5% naive CD4, around 4% naive CD8, less than 2.5% memory CD4, about 0.4% memory CD8.

Using immunoSEQ multiplex PCR, the repertoire was profiled, and TCRdb retains in-frame clones only, with some absent. The sample has around 750,000 clones; 74% are singletons. V gene TRBV29-1 combines with J gene TRBJ2-6; 8 bases align to TRBD1. The clonotype originates from a woman aged 30 to 39 in good health. Source material: memory CD4+ T cells sorted from blood. As to subset: CD45RA-negative fraction. The CDR3 DNA follows: TGCAGCGTCCTAGGGCAGGGGGCGCCGGGGGCCAACGTCCTGACTTTC. It codes for CSVLGQGAPGANVLTF.